The clone carrying this T cell receptor (beta chain) was counted only a few times. With 1 base removed from V and 3 bases from J, the gap between germline ends came to 14 bases. The CDR3 spans 16 residues. The germline V gene has CDR1 SSHAT and CDR2 FNYEAQ (reference sequence). As every portion of the isolated RNA was reverse transcribed, the sequencing read expressed TCRB transcripts. TCRdb's table, derived via immunoSEQ multiplex PCR, lists solely in-frame clones and lacks some. The table has 250,000 to 400,000 clones, about 15% seen once; the top ten hold approximately 6.7%. This sample was taken from a study of beta chain features in type 1 diabetes.

Material for sequencing was central memory CD4+ T cells from blood. This chain connects TRBV7-7 to TRBJ2-3; perhaps TRBD2 as D (6 bases). This receptor was identified in a man younger than 45 in good health. CDR3 loop: CASSLVGGVITDTQYF. Here the CDR3 DNA reads TGTGCCAGCAGCTTAGTGGGCGGGGTGATTACAGATACGCAGTATTTT.